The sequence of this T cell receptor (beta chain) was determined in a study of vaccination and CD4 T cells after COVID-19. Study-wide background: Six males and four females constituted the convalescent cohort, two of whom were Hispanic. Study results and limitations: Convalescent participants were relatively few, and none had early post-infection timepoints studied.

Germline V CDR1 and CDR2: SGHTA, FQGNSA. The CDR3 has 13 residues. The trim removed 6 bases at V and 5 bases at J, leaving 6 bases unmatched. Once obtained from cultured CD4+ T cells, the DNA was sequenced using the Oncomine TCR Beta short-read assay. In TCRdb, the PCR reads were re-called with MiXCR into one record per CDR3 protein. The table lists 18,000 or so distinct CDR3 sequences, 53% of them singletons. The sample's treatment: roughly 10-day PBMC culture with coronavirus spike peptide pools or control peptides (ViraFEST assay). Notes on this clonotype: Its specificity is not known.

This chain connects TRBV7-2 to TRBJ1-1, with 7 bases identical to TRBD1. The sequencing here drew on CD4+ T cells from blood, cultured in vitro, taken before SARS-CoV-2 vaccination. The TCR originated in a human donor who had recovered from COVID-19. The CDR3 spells CASSSDRDTEAFF. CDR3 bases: TGTGCCAGCAGTTCAGACAGGGATACTGAAGCTTTCTTT.